This TCR beta chain comes out of a study of blood T cell repertoires in COVID-19. The overall study: In each case, the material was cDNA or gDNA derived from T cells, B-cell-depleted T cells, or PBMCs.

In the source study's methods: Amplification of reference gene primers was used by the study to estimate nucleated cell counts. Data came from immunoSEQ multiplex PCR; TCRdb stores just in-frame clones and leaves some out. Clone size and the V and J calls come from that table; the DNA yielded D and trimming. The repertoire holds 300,000 to 500,000 clones, with more than 75% as singletons. Researchers sorted participants into cohorts using their self-reported clinical history. Sequencing was carried out using PBMCs or T cells enriched from blood (not recorded which). This receptor was identified in a woman in her twenties or thirties with acute COVID-19.

In DNA form, the CDR3 reads TGTGCCAGCAGCTGGATCGGGAGCTCCTACAATGAGCAGTTCTTC. This codes for CASSWIGSSYNEQFF. This sequence joins TRBV7-2 and TRBJ2-1; perhaps TRBD2 as D (6 bases). V dropped 4 bases and J dropped 0 bases, with 10 bases sitting between them. Germline CDR1 SGHTA, CDR2 FQGNSA. The CDR3 consists of 15 residues.